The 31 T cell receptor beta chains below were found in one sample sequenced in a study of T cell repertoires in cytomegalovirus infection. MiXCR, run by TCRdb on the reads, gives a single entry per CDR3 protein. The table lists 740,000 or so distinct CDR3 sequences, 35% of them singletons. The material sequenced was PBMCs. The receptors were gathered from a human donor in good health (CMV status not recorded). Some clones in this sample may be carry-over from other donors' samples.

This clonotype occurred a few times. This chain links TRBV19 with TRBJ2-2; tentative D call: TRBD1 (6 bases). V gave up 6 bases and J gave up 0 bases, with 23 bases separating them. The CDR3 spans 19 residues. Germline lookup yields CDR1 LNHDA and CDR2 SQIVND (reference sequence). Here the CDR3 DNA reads TGTGCCAGTAGGTTGGGAAACGGACAGTTCATACCGAACACCGGGGAGCTGTTTTTT. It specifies CASRLGNGQFIPNTGELFF.

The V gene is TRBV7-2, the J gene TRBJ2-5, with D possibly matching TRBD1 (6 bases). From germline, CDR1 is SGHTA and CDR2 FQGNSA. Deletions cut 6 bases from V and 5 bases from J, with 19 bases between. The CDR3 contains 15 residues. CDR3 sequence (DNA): TGTGCCAGCAGACAGAACAACAGGGCGACGGAGACCCAGTACTTC. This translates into CASRQNNRATETQYF.

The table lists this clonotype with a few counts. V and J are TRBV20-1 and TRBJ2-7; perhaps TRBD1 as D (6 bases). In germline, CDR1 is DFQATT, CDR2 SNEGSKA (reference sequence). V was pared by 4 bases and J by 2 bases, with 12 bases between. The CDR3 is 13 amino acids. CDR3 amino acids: CSAMTGHAYEQYF. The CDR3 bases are TGCAGTGCTATGACAGGACATGCCTACGAGCAGTACTTC.

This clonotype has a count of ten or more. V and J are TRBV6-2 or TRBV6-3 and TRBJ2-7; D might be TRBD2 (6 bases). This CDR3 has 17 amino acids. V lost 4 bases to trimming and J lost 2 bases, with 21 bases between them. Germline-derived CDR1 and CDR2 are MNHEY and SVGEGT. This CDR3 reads CASSFRAGEASAYEQYF. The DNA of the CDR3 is TGTGCCAGCAGTTTCCGGGCGGGTGAGGCTAGCGCCTACGAGCAGTACTTC.

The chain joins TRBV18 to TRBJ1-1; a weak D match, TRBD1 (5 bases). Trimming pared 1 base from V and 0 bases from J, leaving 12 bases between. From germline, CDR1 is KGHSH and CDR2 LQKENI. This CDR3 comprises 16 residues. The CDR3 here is CASSPLSGTMNTEAFF. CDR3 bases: TGTGCCAGCTCACCACTTTCCGGGACCATGAACACTGAAGCTTTCTTT.

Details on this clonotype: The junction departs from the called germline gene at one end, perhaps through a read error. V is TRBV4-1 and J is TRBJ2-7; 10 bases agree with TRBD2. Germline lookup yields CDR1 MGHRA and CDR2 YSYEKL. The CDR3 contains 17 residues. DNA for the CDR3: TGCGCCAGCCGCCAGGCTCACCGAGCGGGGGGGCCTATCGAGCAGTCCTTC. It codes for CASRQAHRAGGPIEQSF.

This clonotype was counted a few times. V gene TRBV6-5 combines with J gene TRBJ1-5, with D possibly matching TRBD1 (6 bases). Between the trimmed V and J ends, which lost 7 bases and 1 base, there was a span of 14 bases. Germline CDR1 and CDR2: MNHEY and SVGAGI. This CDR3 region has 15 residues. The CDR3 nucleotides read TGTGCCAGCAAGTCGGTTAGGGGGAGCAATCAGCCCCAGCATTTT. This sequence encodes CASKSVRGSNQPQHF.

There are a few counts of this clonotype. CDR3 coding DNA: TGTGCCAGCACTCTAAACAGGGACCTGAACACTGAAGCTTTCTTT. It encodes CASTLNRDLNTEAFF. V is TRBV7-2 and J is TRBJ1-1; tentative D call: TRBD1 (6 bases). Germline V gives CDR1 SGHTA, CDR2 FQGNSA. V shed 7 bases and J shed 0 bases, with 15 bases lying between them. CDR3 length: 15 amino acids.

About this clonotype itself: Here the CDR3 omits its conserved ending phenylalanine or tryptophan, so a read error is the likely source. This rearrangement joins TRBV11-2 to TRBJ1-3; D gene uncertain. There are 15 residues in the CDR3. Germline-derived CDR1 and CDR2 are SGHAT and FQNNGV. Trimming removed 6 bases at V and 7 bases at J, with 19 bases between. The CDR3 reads CASRPAGRLGNTIYC. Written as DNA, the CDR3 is TGTGCCAGCAGGCCCGCCGGCCGGCTAGGCAACACCATATATTGT.

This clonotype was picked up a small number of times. The CDR3 coding sequence is TGTGCCAGCAGTCCCCGACACCTAGGTAGCAATCAGCCCCAGCATTTT. Protein: CASSPRHLGSNQPQHF. The chain has TRBV6-1 and TRBJ1-5; D is undetermined. V gave up 5 bases and J gave up 0 bases, with 14 bases separating them. Germline V gene data show CDR1 as MNHNS and CDR2 as SASEGT. The CDR3 loop spans 16 amino acids.

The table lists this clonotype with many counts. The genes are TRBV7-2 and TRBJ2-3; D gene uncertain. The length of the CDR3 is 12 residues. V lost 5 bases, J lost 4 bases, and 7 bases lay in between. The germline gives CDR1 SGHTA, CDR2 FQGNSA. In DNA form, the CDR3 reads TGTGCCAGCAGCCCCTTTTCAGATACGCAGTATTTT. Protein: CASSPFSDTQYF. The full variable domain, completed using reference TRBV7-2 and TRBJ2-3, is GAGVSQSPSNKVTEKGKDVELRCDPISGHTALYWYRQSLGQGLEFLIYFQGNSAPDKSGLPSDRFSAERTGGSVSTLTIQRTQQEDSAVYLCASSPFSDTQYFGPGTRLTVL.

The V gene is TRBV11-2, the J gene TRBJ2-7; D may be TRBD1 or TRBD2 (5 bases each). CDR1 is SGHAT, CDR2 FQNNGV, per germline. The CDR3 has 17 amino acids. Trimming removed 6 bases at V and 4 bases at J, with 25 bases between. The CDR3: CASSQFTPGTPWYEQYF. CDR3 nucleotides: TGTGCCAGCAGTCAATTTACCCCCGGGACCCCCTGGTACGAGCAGTACTTC.

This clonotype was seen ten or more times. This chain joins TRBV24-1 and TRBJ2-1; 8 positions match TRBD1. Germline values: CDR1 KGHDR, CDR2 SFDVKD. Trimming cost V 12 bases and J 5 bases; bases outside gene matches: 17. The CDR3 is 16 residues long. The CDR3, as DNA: TGTGCCTCCGGACGAGGTGGCACAGGGGGTGACAATGAGCAGTTCTTC. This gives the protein CASGRGGTGGDNEQFF.

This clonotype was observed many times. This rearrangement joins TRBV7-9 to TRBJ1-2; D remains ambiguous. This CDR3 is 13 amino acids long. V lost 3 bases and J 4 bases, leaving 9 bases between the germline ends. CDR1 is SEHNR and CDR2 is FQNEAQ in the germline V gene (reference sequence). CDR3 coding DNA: TGTGCCAGCAGCTTCGGCACCACCTATGGCTACACCTTC. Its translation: CASSFGTTYGYTF. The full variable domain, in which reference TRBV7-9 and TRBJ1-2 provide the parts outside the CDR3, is DTGVSQNPRHKITKRGQNVTFRCDPISEHNRLYWYRQTLGQGPEFLTYFQNEAQLEKSRLLSDRFSAERPKGSFSTLEIQRTEQGDSAMYLCASSFGTTYGYTFGSGTRLTVV.

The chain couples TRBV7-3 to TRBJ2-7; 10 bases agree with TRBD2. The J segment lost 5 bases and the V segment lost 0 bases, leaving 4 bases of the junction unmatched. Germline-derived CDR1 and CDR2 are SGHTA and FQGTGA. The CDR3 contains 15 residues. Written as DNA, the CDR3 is TGTGCCAGCAGCTTAACTAGCGGGAGGTCCCACGAGCAGTACTTC. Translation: CASSLTSGRSHEQYF.

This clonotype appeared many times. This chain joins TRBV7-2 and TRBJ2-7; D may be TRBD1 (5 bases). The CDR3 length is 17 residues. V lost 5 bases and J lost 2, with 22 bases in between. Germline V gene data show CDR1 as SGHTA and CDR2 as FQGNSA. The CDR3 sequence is CASSTGFKTLLTYEQYF. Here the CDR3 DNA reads TGTGCCAGCAGCACAGGTTTTAAGACCTTACTTACCTACGAGCAGTACTTC.

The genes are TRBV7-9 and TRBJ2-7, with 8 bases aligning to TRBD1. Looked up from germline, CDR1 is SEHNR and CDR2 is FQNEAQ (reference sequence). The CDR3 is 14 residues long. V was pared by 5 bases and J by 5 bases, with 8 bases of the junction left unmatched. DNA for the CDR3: TGTGCCAGCAGCCGAATCGGGACAGGCAACGAGCAGTACTTC. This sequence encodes CASSRIGTGNEQYF. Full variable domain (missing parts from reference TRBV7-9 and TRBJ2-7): DTGVSQNPRHKITKRGQNVTFRCDPISEHNRLYWYRQTLGQGPEFLTYFQNEAQLEKSRLLSDRFSAERPKGSFSTLEIQRTEQGDSAMYLCASSRIGTGNEQYFGPGTRLTVT.

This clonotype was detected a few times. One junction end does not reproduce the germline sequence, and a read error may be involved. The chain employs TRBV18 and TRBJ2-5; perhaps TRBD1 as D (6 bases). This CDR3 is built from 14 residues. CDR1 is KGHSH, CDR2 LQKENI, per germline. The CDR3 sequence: CASSLRQEIETQYF. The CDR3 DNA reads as TGTGCTAGCTCTCTTCGACAGGAGATAGAGACCCAGTACTTC.

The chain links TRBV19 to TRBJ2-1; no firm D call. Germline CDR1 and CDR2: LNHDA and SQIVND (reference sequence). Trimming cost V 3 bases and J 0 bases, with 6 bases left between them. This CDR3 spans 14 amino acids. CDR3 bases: TGTGCCAGTAGTATGTCCAGCTCCTACAATGAGCAGTTCTTC. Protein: CASSMSSSYNEQFF.

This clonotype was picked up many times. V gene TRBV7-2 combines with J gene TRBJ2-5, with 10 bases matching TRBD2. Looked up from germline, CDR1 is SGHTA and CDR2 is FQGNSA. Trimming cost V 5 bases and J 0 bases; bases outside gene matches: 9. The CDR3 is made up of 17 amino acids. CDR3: CASSPRTSGRYQETQYF. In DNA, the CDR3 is TGTGCCAGCAGCCCCCGGACTAGCGGACGGTACCAAGAGACCCAGTACTTC.

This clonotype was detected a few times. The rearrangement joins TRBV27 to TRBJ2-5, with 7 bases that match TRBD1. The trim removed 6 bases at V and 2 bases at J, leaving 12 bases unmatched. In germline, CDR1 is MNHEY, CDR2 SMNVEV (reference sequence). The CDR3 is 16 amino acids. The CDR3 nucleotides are TGTGCCAGCAGCAGGGGGACCTCCCCGAATCAAGAGACCCAGTACTTC. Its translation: CASSRGTSPNQETQYF.

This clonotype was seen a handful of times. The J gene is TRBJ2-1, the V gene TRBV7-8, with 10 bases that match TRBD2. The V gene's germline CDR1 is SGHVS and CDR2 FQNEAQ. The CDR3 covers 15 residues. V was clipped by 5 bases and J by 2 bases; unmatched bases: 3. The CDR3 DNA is TGTGCCAGCAGCGCAAGCGGGGGGGCCTACAATGAGCAGTTCTTC. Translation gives CASSASGGAYNEQFF.

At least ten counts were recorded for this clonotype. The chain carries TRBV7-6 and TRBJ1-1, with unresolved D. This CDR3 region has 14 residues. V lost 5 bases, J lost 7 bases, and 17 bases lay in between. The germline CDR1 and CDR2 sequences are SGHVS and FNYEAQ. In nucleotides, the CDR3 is TGTGCCAGCAGCCAGGATCAATTTTCCGGTGAAGCTTTCTTT. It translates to CASSQDQFSGEAFF.

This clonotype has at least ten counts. The CDR3, as DNA: TGTGCCAGCAGCTTAGCGCCGACAGGATTGCGTGAAAAACTGTTTTTT. Encoded protein: CASSLAPTGLREKLFF. The chain carries TRBV7-8 and TRBJ1-4; possible D gene TRBD1, 6 bases. V lost 0 bases, J lost 7 bases, and 15 bases lay in between. The CDR3 is 16 residues long. CDR1 and CDR2 from the germline V gene are SGHVS and FQNEAQ.

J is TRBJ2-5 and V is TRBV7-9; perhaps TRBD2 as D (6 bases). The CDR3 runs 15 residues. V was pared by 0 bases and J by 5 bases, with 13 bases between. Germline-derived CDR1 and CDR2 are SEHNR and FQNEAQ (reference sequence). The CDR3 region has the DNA TGTGCCAGCAGCTTAGCGCTGGCAGGGAGGGAGACCCAGTACTTC. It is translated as CASSLALAGRETQYF.

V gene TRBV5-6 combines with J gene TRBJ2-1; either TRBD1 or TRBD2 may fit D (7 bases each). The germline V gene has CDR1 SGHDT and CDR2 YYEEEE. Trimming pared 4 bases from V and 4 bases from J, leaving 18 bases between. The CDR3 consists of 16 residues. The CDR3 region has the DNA TGTGCCAGCAGCCCCAGGGGGGCGGGAGTTTACAATGAGCAGTTCTTC. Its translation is CASSPRGAGVYNEQFF.

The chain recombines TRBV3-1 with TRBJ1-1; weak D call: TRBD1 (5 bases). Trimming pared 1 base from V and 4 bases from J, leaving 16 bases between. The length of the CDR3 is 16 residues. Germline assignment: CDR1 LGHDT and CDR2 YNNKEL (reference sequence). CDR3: CASSQGPGRLGTEAFF. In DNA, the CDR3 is TGTGCCAGCAGCCAAGGGCCAGGGCGCTTGGGCACTGAAGCTTTCTTT.

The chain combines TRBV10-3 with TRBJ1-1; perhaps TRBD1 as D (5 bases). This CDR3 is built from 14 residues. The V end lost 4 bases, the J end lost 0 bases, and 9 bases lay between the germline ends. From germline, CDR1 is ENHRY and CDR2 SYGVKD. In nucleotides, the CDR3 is TGTGCCATCAGTGGTGGGGGGATGAACACTGAAGCTTTCTTT. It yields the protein CAISGGGMNTEAFF.

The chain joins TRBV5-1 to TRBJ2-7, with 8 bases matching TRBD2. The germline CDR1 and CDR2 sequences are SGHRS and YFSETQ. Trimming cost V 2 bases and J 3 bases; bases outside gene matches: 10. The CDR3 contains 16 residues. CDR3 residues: CASSLPTSGGVYEQYF. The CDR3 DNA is TGCGCCAGCAGCTTACCAACTAGCGGTGGAGTCTACGAGCAGTACTTC. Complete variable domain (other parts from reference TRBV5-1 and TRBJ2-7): KAGVTQTPRYLIKTRGQQVTLSCSPISGHRSVSWYQQTPGQGLQFLFEYFSETQRNKGNFPGRFSGRQFSNSRSEMNVSTLELGDSALYLCASSLPTSGGVYEQYFGPGTRLTVT.

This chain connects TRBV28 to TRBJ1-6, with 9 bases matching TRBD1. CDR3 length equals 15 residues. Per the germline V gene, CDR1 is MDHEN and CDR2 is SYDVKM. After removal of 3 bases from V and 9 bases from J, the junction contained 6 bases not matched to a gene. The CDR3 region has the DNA TGTGCCAGCAGTTTTGAGGGGACAGGGATTTCACCCCTCCACTTT. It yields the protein CASSFEGTGISPLHF.

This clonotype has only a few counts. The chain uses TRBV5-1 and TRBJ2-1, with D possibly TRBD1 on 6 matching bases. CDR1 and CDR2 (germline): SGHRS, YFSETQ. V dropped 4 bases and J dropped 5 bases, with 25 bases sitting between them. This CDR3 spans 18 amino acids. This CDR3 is CASSPRPGQPTNHNEQFF. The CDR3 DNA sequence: TGCGCCAGCAGCCCGCGGCCTGGACAGCCAACAAATCACAATGAGCAGTTCTTC.